The rows below give T cell receptor beta chains drawn from one sample of a study of T and B cells in COVID-19 patients. TCRdb re-called the multiplex PCR reads through MiXCR, storing one row per CDR3 protein. The sample has 20,000 to 25,000 distinct CDR3 sequences, more than 30% seen once. Sequenced material: blood. The receptors here all came from a human donor who had recovered from COVID-19. CDR3s include the opening cysteine and the closing phenylalanine or tryptophan. The D gene is left open where the match is weak. Size tells how often a clone was seen (once, few, many) or the class of an expanded clone, and some rows leave it out.

TRBV6-4	few	TRBJ2-7	-	CASSRPNQNSYYEQYF	TGTGCCAGCAGCAGACCCAACCAAAACTCGTACTACGAGCAGTACTTC
TRBV7-9	-	TRBJ1-1	-	CASSLNRGQNTEAFF	TGTGCCAGCAGCTTAAACCGGGGACAGAACACTGAAGCTTTCTTT
TRBV19	-	TRBJ2-7	-	CASKGTAGGGEQYF	TGTGCCAGTAAAGGGACAGCCGGGGGGGGCGAGCAGTACTTC
TRBV11-3	-	TRBJ2-7	-	CASSSGQYEQYF	TGTGCCAGCAGCTCTGGACAATACGAGCAGTACTTC
TRBV5-6	few	TRBJ2-3	-	CASSLLGGTDTQYF	TGTGCCAGCAGCTTGCTGGGCGGCACAGATACGCAGTATTTT
TRBV4-1	-	TRBJ2-2	TRBD1	CASSHRGQGANTGELFF	TGCGCCAGCAGCCACCGCGGACAGGGGGCCAACACCGGGGAGCTGTTTTTT
TRBV15	many	TRBJ1-5	-	CATSRDNGNQPQHF	TGTGCCACCAGCAGAGATAACGGCAACCAGCCCCAGCATTTT
TRBV6-5	many	TRBJ2-1	TRBD2	CASSPIGSGGSEQFF	TGTGCCAGCAGCCCCATAGGGAGCGGGGGGAGTGAGCAGTTCTTC
TRBV29-1	medium-sized	TRBJ2-2	TRBD1	CSVTTGTESSNTGELFF	TGCAGCGTTACGACCGGGACAGAGAGTTCGAACACCGGGGAGCTGTTTTTT
TRBV19	once	TRBJ2-5	-	CASSILGGKETQYF	TGTGCCAGTAGTATATTGGGGGGCAAGGAGACCCAGTACTTC
TRBV18	-	TRBJ2-1	-	CASSPLWGREQFF	TGTGCCAGCTCACCACTTTGGGGCCGTGAGCAGTTCTTC
TRBV4-2	-	TRBJ1-5	-	CASSQEGQPQHF	TGTGCCAGCAGCCAAGAGGGTCAGCCCCAGCATTTT
TRBV11-2	few	TRBJ2-7	TRBD1	CASSFRDRGREQYF	TGTGCCAGCAGCTTCCGGGACAGGGGTAGGGAGCAGTACTTC
TRBV10-3	-	TRBJ2-3	-	CAISDAKAVTDTQYF	TGTGCCATCAGTGATGCAAAGGCGGTCACAGATACGCAGTATTTT
TRBV18	many	TRBJ2-1	-	CASSPLMDKYNEQFF	TGTGCCAGCTCACCACTGATGGACAAGTACAATGAGCAGTTCTTC
TRBV30	few	TRBJ1-1	TRBD1	CAWRGQGTEAFF	TGTGCCTGGAGAGGACAGGGCACTGAAGCTTTCTTT
TRBV5-1	-	TRBJ2-1	TRBD2	CASSLFGGGAGNEQFF	TGCGCCAGCAGCTTGTTCGGCGGGGGGGCGGGCAATGAGCAGTTCTTC
TRBV29-1	once	TRBJ2-7	TRBD1	CSVAVRQGHSYEQYF	TGCAGCGTTGCCGTCCGACAGGGGCACTCCTACGAGCAGTACTTC
TRBV24-1	few	TRBJ2-2	-	CATSDRQTYTGELFF	TGTGCCACCAGTGATAGACAGACCTACACCGGGGAGCTGTTTTTT